The entry below describes one T cell receptor beta chain. No antigen is known for it. The sample is drawn from a study of T cells in localized non-small cell lung cancer. Study-level results: Heterogeneity within the tumor remains possible, as just one region underwent sequencing. Uninvolved neighboring lung showed the greatest T cell clonality, exceeding tumor. Turning up in adjacent lung were a median around 60 of the top 100 tumor clones.

The CDR3 spans 14 residues. The V gene end was trimmed by 5 bases and the J gene end by 5 bases; junction bases not matched to a gene: 4. Germline lookup yields CDR1 SGHVS and CDR2 FNYEAQ. The data were produced by immunoSEQ multiplex PCR, yet TCRdb's version contains in-frame clones alone and is incomplete. The sample gives roughly 70,000 clones, approximately 87% of which show up once; 21% is in the top ten. The starting material was peripheral blood, obtained before any cancer treatment. The receptor comes from a male donor at least 60 years old with stage III squamous cell lung carcinoma. The V call is TRBV7-6, the J call TRBJ1-3, with TRBD1 identical over 9 bases. The CDR3 nucleotides read TGTGCCAGCAGCAAGGGACAGGGCCGAAACACCATATATTTT. It encodes CASSKGQGRNTIYF.